The T cell receptor (beta chain) under discussion was sequenced for a study of blood T cell repertoires in COVID-19. Study context: The cDNA or gDNA used as material had been derived from T cells, B-cell-depleted T cells, or PBMCs.

Method: immunoSEQ multiplex PCR; TCRdb's copy keeps in-frame clones and lacks some. The sample gives more than 200,000 clones, about 90% of which show up once; 1.5% to 2% is in the top ten. Sequences were obtained from PBMCs or T cells enriched from blood (not recorded which). The receptor was isolated from a young woman who had recovered from COVID-19.

CDR3 sequence reads: CASSQDPWGGGNTEAFF. CDR3 coding DNA: TGCGCCAGCAGCCAAGATCCTTGGGGTGGGGGCAACACTGAAGCTTTCTTT. This chain uses TRBV4-1 with TRBJ1-1, with D possibly matching TRBD1 (6 bases). The germline gives CDR1 MGHRA, CDR2 YSYEKL. The V end lost 0 bases, the J end lost 2 bases, and 16 bases lay between the germline ends. This CDR3 contains 17 residues.